The rows below give T cell receptor beta chains drawn from one sample of a study of T cells in localized non-small cell lung cancer. Produced via immunoSEQ multiplex PCR; TCRdb's table is partial and in-frame only. The sample records under 150,000 clones, roughly 90% being singletons. The specimen comprised peripheral blood, sampled before any cancer treatment. The source is a female donor at least 60 years old with stage I lung adenocarcinoma. Both conserved end residues are part of each CDR3. The D gene is left open where the match is weak. Rows may omit the clone size; those that give it use once, few, many or a size class.

V gene,J gene,clone size,D gene,CDR3 protein,CDR3 DNA
TRBV9,TRBJ1-2,.,.,CASSGVDGTYGYTF,TGTGCCAGCAGCGGGGTGGACGGGACCTATGGCTACACCTTC
TRBV15,TRBJ2-1,.,.,CATSRDRIEQFF,TGTGCCACCAGCAGAGATCGGATTGAGCAGTTCTTC
TRBV5-1,TRBJ2-7,.,.,CASSLEARVGGEQYF,TGCGCCAGCAGCTTGGAGGCGCGCGTTGGGGGCGAGCAGTACTTC
TRBV5-1,TRBJ2-7,.,.,CASSLRTASYEQYF,TGCGCCAGCAGCCTTAGGACAGCCTCCTACGAGCAGTACTTC
TRBV7-9,TRBJ2-7,.,.,CASSPGRLHDYEQYF,TGTGCCAGCAGTCCGGGGCGACTGCATGATTACGAGCAGTACTTC
TRBV30,TRBJ2-3,.,.,CAWSVSTAGDTQYF,TGTGCCTGGAGTGTTTCAACCGCCGGGGATACGCAGTATTTT
TRBV11-2,TRBJ2-3,few,.,CASSLEIGATDTQYF,TGTGCCAGCAGCCTAGAAATAGGGGCCACAGATACGCAGTATTTT
TRBV10-3,TRBJ2-2,.,TRBD1,CAISKNERDRNTGELFF,TGTGCCATCAGCAAGAACGAACGGGACAGGAACACCGGGGAGCTGTTTTTT
TRBV19,TRBJ1-5,.,.,CASSIGGTGHQPQHF,TGTGCCAGTAGTATAGGAGGCACTGGCCATCAGCCCCAGCATTTT
TRBV12-5,TRBJ2-2,once,.,CASGLRNTGELFF,TGTGCTAGTGGTTTACGCAACACCGGGGAGCTGTTTTTT
TRBV5-6,TRBJ2-1,.,.,CASSLRHEQFF,TGTGCCAGCAGCTTGCGGCATGAGCAGTTCTTC
TRBV7-9,TRBJ1-1,.,.,CASSLGQRASEAFF,TGTGCCAGCAGCCTCGGACAGAGGGCAAGTGAAGCTTTCTTT
TRBV27,TRBJ2-2,.,.,CASSLLRSTYTGELFF,TGTGCCAGCAGTCTTTTGCGGTCCACCTACACCGGGGAGCTGTTTTTT
TRBV28,TRBJ1-1,.,TRBD1,CASSLGTGGETEAFF,TGTGCCAGCAGTCTAGGGACAGGGGGGGAAACTGAAGCTTTCTTT
TRBV4-1,TRBJ2-7,.,.,CASRGGRANEQYF,TGCGCCAGCAGGGGCGGCAGGGCCAACGAGCAGTACTTC
TRBV29-1,TRBJ1-2,.,.,CSVIYGYTF,TGCAGCGTCATATATGGCTACACCTTC
TRBV18,TRBJ2-1,.,.,CASSPALRGGNNEQFF,TGTGCCAGCTCACCTGCTCTCAGGGGCGGAAACAATGAGCAGTTCTTC
TRBV19,TRBJ2-7,.,.,CASSTANNSYEQYF,TGTGCCAGTAGTACAGCGAATAACTCCTACGAGCAGTACTTC
TRBV7-3,TRBJ2-5,.,TRBD2,CASSLASGRAETQYF,TGTGCCAGCAGCTTAGCCAGCGGGAGGGCCGAGACCCAGTACTTC
TRBV6-5,TRBJ1-1,.,.,CASRSQWGFEAFF,TGTGCCAGCAGATCCCAGTGGGGCTTTGAAGCTTTCTTT
TRBV4-2,TRBJ2-1,.,TRBD2,CASSQASPGLAQYNEQFF,TGTGCCAGCAGCCAAGCCTCCCCGGGACTAGCGCAGTACAATGAGCAGTTCTTC
TRBV5-1,TRBJ2-5,.,.,CASSLARTQETQYF,TGCGCCAGCAGCTTGGCTAGGACCCAAGAGACCCAGTACTTC
TRBV5-4,TRBJ2-2,few,TRBD1,CASSLARGQTGELFF,TGTGCCAGCAGTTTGGCCAGGGGGCAGACCGGGGAGCTGTTTTTT
TRBV27,TRBJ1-5,.,TRBD1,CASSLHGTAVQPQHF,TGTGCCAGCAGTTTACACGGGACAGCGGTCCAGCCCCAGCATTTT
TRBV14,TRBJ2-1,.,.,CASSQELDNEQFF,TGTGCCAGCAGCCAAGAGCTCGACAATGAGCAGTTCTTC
TRBV2,TRBJ1-5,.,.,CASSPPRNQPQHF,TGTGCCAGCAGCCCTCCTAGAAATCAGCCCCAGCATTTT
TRBV5-1,TRBJ2-5,.,TRBD2,CASSLGSSGVQETQYF,TGCGCCAGCAGCTTGGGCTCTAGCGGGGTCCAAGAGACCCAGTACTTC
TRBV28,TRBJ2-3,.,.,CASSLVGPPTDTQYF,TGTGCCAGCAGTTTGGTGGGCCCTCCCACAGATACGCAGTATTTT
TRBV28,TRBJ2-7,once,.,CASSLRSVLGQYF,TGTGCCAGCAGTTTAAGGTCGGTTTTAGGGCAGTACTTC
TRBV29-1,TRBJ2-7,.,TRBD2,CSARGDYTYEQYF,TGCAGCGCCCGGGGGGACTATACCTACGAGCAGTACTTC
TRBV19,TRBJ2-1,.,TRBD2,CASQGLARNEQFF,TGTGCCAGCCAGGGACTAGCGCGCAATGAGCAGTTCTTC
TRBV7-3,TRBJ2-5,.,TRBD2,CASSLGLEETQYF,TGTGCCAGCAGCTTAGGACTAGAGGAGACCCAGTACTTC
TRBV7-3,TRBJ2-1,few,.,CASSPPGGEYNEQFF,TGTGCCAGCAGCCCTCCAGGGGGGGAGTACAATGAGCAGTTCTTC
TRBV7-8,TRBJ1-4,few,TRBD1,CASSSGQGTNEKLFF,TGTGCCAGCAGCTCCGGACAGGGGACTAATGAAAAACTGTTTTTT
TRBV5-1,TRBJ2-5,.,TRBD2,CASSPGLAGVGKTQYF,TGCGCCAGCAGCCCGGGACTAGCGGGAGTGGGAAAGACCCAGTACTTC
TRBV27,TRBJ2-1,.,TRBD2,CASSAFSGNSYNEQFF,TGTGCCAGCAGTGCCTTTAGCGGGAACTCCTACAATGAGCAGTTCTTC
TRBV6-5,TRBJ2-5,.,.,CASSQVETQYF,TGTGCCAGCAGTCAAGTGGAGACCCAGTACTTC
TRBV6-1,TRBJ2-2,.,.,CASRSGTANTGELFF,TGTGCCAGCAGAAGTGGGACGGCGAACACCGGGGAGCTGTTTTTT
TRBV6-6,TRBJ2-7,.,.,CASSTGPAYEQYF,TGTGCCAGCAGTACAGGTCCTGCCTACGAGCAGTACTTC
TRBV5-6,TRBJ2-7,.,TRBD2,CASSLALAGWDEQYF,TGTGCCAGCAGCTTGGCGCTAGCGGGATGGGACGAGCAGTACTTC
TRBV19,TRBJ2-7,.,TRBD1,CASRAGTGAYEQYF,TGTGCCAGCCGAGCCGGGACAGGTGCCTACGAGCAGTACTTC
TRBV9,TRBJ2-1,.,TRBD2,CASSVAGLAGALGNEQFF,TGTGCCAGCAGCGTAGCCGGGCTAGCGGGCGCGTTGGGGAATGAGCAGTTCTTC
TRBV5-1,TRBJ2-2,.,.,CASSWPRPFANTGELFF,TGCGCCAGCAGCTGGCCCAGGCCGTTCGCGAACACCGGGGAGCTGTTTTTT
TRBV27,TRBJ2-6,.,.,CASSRRGDSESGANVLTF,TGTGCCAGCAGTCGACGGGGGGACAGCGAGTCTGGGGCCAACGTCCTGACTTTC
TRBV10-1,TRBJ2-1,.,.,CASQMGLNNEQFF,TGCGCCAGCCAAATGGGACTTAACAATGAGCAGTTCTTC
TRBV5-1,TRBJ1-4,.,TRBD1,CASSGTGGFSNEKLFF,TGCGCCAGCAGTGGGACAGGGGGCTTTTCGAATGAAAAACTGTTTTTT
TRBV1,TRBJ2-1,.,.,CTSSQDVRSCRLSTNEQFF,TGCACCAGCAGCCAAGATGTTAGAAGCTGCCGCCTTTCTACAAATGAGCAGTTCTTC
TRBV4-1,TRBJ1-1,.,TRBD1,CASSQAVQGDGVTEAFF,TGCGCCAGCAGCCAAGCCGTGCAGGGGGATGGGGTCACTGAAGCTTTCTTT
TRBV21-1,TRBJ2-7,.,.,CASSSPGLAGGERPYEQYF,TGTGCCAGCAGCTCACCGGGACTAGCGGGAGGGGAGAGGCCCTACGAGCAGTACTTC
TRBV29-1,TRBJ2-5,.,TRBD2,CSVEGPGGETQYF,TGCAGCGTTGAAGGGCCCGGGGGGGAGACCCAGTACTTC
TRBV7-8,TRBJ1-4,.,.,CASSSAQGAGANEKLFF,TGTGCCAGCAGCTCCGCACAAGGGGCCGGTGCTAATGAAAAACTGTTTTTT
TRBV2,TRBJ2-1,.,TRBD2,CASSRDAGGYNEQFF,TGTGCCAGCAGCCGAGATGCGGGAGGGTACAATGAGCAGTTCTTC
TRBV13,TRBJ2-5,.,.,CASSYSRTQYF,TGTGCCAGCAGCTACTCTAGGACCCAGTACTTC
TRBV11-3,TRBJ2-1,.,.,CASSRVLGGEQFF,TGTGCCAGCAGCCGCGTCTTGGGTGGTGAGCAGTTCTTC
TRBV5-6,TRBJ1-1,.,.,CASSPLGGKITEAFF,TGTGCCAGCAGCCCTTTAGGGGGGAAGATCACTGAAGCTTTCTTT
TRBV9,TRBJ1-2,.,.,CASSVVGSGYTF,TGTGCCAGCAGCGTAGTTGGGAGCGGCTACACCTTC
TRBV6-5,TRBJ1-2,.,TRBD1,CASRGQGVYGYTF,TGTGCCAGCAGGGGACAGGGGGTTTATGGCTACACCTTC
TRBV6-6,TRBJ2-1,.,TRBD1,CASSLTGSGEQFF,TGTGCCAGCAGTTTGACAGGGTCGGGAGAGCAGTTCTTC